A selection of T cell receptor beta chains follows, all from one sample in a study of regulatory T cells in long-lasting Graves disease. From the multiplex PCR reads, TCRdb called clonotypes with MiXCR, one entry per CDR3 protein. The sample includes over 500,000 distinct CDR3 sequences, around 15% of them seen just once. The same data also went into a second study, on T cells in Graves' hyperthyroidism and ophthalmopathy.

The input for sequencing was peripheral blood mononuclear cells (PBMCs), taken at new diagnosis, from a patient treated with antithyroid drugs. These receptors all stem from a woman aged 25 to 39 with Graves disease. Each CDR3 is given with its conserved first and last residue. The D gene is left open where the match is weak. The size of a clone is reported for some rows only, either as once, few or many, or as a class for expanded clones.

CDR3 DNA: TGTGCCAGCAGCCCGCGACTGAAAGAGACCCAGTACTTC
CDR3 protein: CASSPRLKETQYF
clone size: few
D gene: -
J gene: TRBJ2-5
V gene: TRBV5-1

CDR3 DNA: TGCGCCAGCAGCTTGTGGATGGGGACTAGTGAGGCCGGGGAGCTGTTTTTT
CDR3 protein: CASSLWMGTSEAGELFF
clone size: -
D gene: TRBD2
J gene: TRBJ2-2
V gene: TRBV5-1

CDR3 DNA: TGTGCCACCAGTGATTTCAGCACTGAGCAGTTCTTC
CDR3 protein: CATSDFSTEQFF
clone size: -
D gene: -
J gene: TRBJ2-1
V gene: TRBV24-1

CDR3 DNA: TGTGCCTGGAGGGGACCGAACAATCAGCCCCAGCATTTT
CDR3 protein: CAWRGPNNQPQHF
clone size: -
D gene: -
J gene: TRBJ1-5
V gene: TRBV30

CDR3 DNA: TGTGCCAGCAAGGTCTATGAGCAGTTCTTC
CDR3 protein: CASKVYEQFF
clone size: few
D gene: -
J gene: TRBJ2-1
V gene: TRBV2

CDR3 DNA: TGTGCCAGCGGGACAGCCAAAAACATTCAGTACTTC
CDR3 protein: CASGTAKNIQYF
clone size: many
D gene: -
J gene: TRBJ2-4
V gene: TRBV2

CDR3 DNA: TGCGCCAGCAGCCTAAGACCGTCCTCGGACGAGCAGTACTTC
CDR3 protein: CASSLRPSSDEQYF
clone size: few
D gene: -
J gene: TRBJ2-7
V gene: TRBV4-1

CDR3 DNA: TGTGCCAGCAGCCCCAACGGGGCTAACACTGAAGCTTTCTTT
CDR3 protein: CASSPNGANTEAFF
clone size: many
D gene: -
J gene: TRBJ1-1
V gene: TRBV7-8

CDR3 DNA: TGCGCCAGCAGCTTGGCCCCCGGGGGCTTGGTATACAATGAGCAGTTCTTC
CDR3 protein: CASSLAPGGLVYNEQFF
clone size: few
D gene: -
J gene: TRBJ2-1
V gene: TRBV5-1

CDR3 DNA: TGTGCCAGCAGCGGGACCACAGTACAAGAGACCCAGTACTTC
CDR3 protein: CASSGTTVQETQYF
clone size: many
D gene: -
J gene: TRBJ2-5
V gene: TRBV7-9

CDR3 DNA: TGCAGTGCTAGAGGACTAGCGGGCTCCGTCTTTAGGCAGTACTTC
CDR3 protein: CSARGLAGSVFRQYF
clone size: -
D gene: TRBD2
J gene: TRBJ2-7
V gene: TRBV20-1

CDR3 DNA: TGCGCCAGCAGTAGGACGGTTGACACTGAAGCTTTCTTT
CDR3 protein: CASSRTVDTEAFF
clone size: -
D gene: -
J gene: TRBJ1-1
V gene: TRBV5-1

CDR3 DNA: TGTGCCAGCGGTTACAGGGGAGAGGGCTACACCTTC
CDR3 protein: CASGYRGEGYTF
clone size: many
D gene: TRBD1
J gene: TRBJ1-2
V gene: TRBV28

CDR3 DNA: TGTGCCAGCAGCTCCACGGACAGGCTACACGAGCAGTACTTC
CDR3 protein: CASSSTDRLHEQYF
clone size: -
D gene: TRBD1
J gene: TRBJ2-7
V gene: TRBV7-3

CDR3 DNA: TGTGCCAGCAGCTTACTCGGGGGACTAGAAGGAAATGAGCAGTTCTTC
CDR3 protein: CASSLLGGLEGNEQFF
clone size: many
D gene: TRBD2
J gene: TRBJ2-1
V gene: TRBV3-1

CDR3 DNA: TGTGCCAGTAGTATAGGGCTCATCCGCCCTGGCACAGATACGCAGTATTTT
CDR3 protein: CASSIGLIRPGTDTQYF
clone size: -
D gene: -
J gene: TRBJ2-3
V gene: TRBV19

CDR3 DNA: TGTGCCAGCAGTACCCCCCGACAGCCTTATAGCAATCAGCCCCAGCATTTT
CDR3 protein: CASSTPRQPYSNQPQHF
clone size: -
D gene: -
J gene: TRBJ1-5
V gene: TRBV6-2/TRBV6-3

CDR3 DNA: TGTGCCACCAGCAGAGTCTCACTAGGAGCGGGTAATTCACCCCTCCACTTT
CDR3 protein: CATSRVSLGAGNSPLHF
clone size: -
D gene: -
J gene: TRBJ1-6
V gene: TRBV15

CDR3 DNA: TGCGCCAGCAGCTTGGTCACGGGGGTGACCGGGGAGCTGTTTTTT
CDR3 protein: CASSLVTGVTGELFF
clone size: few
D gene: -
J gene: TRBJ2-2
V gene: TRBV5-1

CDR3 DNA: TGCAGTACTAGCGGCCGAAGCACAGATACGCAGTATTTT
CDR3 protein: CSTSGRSTDTQYF
clone size: many
D gene: TRBD2
J gene: TRBJ2-3
V gene: TRBV20-1

CDR3 DNA: TGCAGTGCCCCTCAACTAGCGGGGGGTACCTACGAGCAGTACTTC
CDR3 protein: CSAPQLAGGTYEQYF
clone size: many
D gene: TRBD2
J gene: TRBJ2-7
V gene: TRBV20-1

CDR3 DNA: TGTGCCACCAGTGATTTGCACGGGGCCTACGAGCAGTACTTC
CDR3 protein: CATSDLHGAYEQYF
clone size: many
D gene: -
J gene: TRBJ2-7
V gene: TRBV24-1

CDR3 DNA: TGTGCCAGCAGAATGGGACAGACATACGAGCAGTACTTC
CDR3 protein: CASRMGQTYEQYF
clone size: -
D gene: TRBD1
J gene: TRBJ2-7
V gene: TRBV3-1

CDR3 DNA: TGTGCCACCAGCAGAGACCCCCAGGGGTATGGGCAGTACTTC
CDR3 protein: CATSRDPQGYGQYF
clone size: many
D gene: -
J gene: TRBJ2-7
V gene: TRBV15